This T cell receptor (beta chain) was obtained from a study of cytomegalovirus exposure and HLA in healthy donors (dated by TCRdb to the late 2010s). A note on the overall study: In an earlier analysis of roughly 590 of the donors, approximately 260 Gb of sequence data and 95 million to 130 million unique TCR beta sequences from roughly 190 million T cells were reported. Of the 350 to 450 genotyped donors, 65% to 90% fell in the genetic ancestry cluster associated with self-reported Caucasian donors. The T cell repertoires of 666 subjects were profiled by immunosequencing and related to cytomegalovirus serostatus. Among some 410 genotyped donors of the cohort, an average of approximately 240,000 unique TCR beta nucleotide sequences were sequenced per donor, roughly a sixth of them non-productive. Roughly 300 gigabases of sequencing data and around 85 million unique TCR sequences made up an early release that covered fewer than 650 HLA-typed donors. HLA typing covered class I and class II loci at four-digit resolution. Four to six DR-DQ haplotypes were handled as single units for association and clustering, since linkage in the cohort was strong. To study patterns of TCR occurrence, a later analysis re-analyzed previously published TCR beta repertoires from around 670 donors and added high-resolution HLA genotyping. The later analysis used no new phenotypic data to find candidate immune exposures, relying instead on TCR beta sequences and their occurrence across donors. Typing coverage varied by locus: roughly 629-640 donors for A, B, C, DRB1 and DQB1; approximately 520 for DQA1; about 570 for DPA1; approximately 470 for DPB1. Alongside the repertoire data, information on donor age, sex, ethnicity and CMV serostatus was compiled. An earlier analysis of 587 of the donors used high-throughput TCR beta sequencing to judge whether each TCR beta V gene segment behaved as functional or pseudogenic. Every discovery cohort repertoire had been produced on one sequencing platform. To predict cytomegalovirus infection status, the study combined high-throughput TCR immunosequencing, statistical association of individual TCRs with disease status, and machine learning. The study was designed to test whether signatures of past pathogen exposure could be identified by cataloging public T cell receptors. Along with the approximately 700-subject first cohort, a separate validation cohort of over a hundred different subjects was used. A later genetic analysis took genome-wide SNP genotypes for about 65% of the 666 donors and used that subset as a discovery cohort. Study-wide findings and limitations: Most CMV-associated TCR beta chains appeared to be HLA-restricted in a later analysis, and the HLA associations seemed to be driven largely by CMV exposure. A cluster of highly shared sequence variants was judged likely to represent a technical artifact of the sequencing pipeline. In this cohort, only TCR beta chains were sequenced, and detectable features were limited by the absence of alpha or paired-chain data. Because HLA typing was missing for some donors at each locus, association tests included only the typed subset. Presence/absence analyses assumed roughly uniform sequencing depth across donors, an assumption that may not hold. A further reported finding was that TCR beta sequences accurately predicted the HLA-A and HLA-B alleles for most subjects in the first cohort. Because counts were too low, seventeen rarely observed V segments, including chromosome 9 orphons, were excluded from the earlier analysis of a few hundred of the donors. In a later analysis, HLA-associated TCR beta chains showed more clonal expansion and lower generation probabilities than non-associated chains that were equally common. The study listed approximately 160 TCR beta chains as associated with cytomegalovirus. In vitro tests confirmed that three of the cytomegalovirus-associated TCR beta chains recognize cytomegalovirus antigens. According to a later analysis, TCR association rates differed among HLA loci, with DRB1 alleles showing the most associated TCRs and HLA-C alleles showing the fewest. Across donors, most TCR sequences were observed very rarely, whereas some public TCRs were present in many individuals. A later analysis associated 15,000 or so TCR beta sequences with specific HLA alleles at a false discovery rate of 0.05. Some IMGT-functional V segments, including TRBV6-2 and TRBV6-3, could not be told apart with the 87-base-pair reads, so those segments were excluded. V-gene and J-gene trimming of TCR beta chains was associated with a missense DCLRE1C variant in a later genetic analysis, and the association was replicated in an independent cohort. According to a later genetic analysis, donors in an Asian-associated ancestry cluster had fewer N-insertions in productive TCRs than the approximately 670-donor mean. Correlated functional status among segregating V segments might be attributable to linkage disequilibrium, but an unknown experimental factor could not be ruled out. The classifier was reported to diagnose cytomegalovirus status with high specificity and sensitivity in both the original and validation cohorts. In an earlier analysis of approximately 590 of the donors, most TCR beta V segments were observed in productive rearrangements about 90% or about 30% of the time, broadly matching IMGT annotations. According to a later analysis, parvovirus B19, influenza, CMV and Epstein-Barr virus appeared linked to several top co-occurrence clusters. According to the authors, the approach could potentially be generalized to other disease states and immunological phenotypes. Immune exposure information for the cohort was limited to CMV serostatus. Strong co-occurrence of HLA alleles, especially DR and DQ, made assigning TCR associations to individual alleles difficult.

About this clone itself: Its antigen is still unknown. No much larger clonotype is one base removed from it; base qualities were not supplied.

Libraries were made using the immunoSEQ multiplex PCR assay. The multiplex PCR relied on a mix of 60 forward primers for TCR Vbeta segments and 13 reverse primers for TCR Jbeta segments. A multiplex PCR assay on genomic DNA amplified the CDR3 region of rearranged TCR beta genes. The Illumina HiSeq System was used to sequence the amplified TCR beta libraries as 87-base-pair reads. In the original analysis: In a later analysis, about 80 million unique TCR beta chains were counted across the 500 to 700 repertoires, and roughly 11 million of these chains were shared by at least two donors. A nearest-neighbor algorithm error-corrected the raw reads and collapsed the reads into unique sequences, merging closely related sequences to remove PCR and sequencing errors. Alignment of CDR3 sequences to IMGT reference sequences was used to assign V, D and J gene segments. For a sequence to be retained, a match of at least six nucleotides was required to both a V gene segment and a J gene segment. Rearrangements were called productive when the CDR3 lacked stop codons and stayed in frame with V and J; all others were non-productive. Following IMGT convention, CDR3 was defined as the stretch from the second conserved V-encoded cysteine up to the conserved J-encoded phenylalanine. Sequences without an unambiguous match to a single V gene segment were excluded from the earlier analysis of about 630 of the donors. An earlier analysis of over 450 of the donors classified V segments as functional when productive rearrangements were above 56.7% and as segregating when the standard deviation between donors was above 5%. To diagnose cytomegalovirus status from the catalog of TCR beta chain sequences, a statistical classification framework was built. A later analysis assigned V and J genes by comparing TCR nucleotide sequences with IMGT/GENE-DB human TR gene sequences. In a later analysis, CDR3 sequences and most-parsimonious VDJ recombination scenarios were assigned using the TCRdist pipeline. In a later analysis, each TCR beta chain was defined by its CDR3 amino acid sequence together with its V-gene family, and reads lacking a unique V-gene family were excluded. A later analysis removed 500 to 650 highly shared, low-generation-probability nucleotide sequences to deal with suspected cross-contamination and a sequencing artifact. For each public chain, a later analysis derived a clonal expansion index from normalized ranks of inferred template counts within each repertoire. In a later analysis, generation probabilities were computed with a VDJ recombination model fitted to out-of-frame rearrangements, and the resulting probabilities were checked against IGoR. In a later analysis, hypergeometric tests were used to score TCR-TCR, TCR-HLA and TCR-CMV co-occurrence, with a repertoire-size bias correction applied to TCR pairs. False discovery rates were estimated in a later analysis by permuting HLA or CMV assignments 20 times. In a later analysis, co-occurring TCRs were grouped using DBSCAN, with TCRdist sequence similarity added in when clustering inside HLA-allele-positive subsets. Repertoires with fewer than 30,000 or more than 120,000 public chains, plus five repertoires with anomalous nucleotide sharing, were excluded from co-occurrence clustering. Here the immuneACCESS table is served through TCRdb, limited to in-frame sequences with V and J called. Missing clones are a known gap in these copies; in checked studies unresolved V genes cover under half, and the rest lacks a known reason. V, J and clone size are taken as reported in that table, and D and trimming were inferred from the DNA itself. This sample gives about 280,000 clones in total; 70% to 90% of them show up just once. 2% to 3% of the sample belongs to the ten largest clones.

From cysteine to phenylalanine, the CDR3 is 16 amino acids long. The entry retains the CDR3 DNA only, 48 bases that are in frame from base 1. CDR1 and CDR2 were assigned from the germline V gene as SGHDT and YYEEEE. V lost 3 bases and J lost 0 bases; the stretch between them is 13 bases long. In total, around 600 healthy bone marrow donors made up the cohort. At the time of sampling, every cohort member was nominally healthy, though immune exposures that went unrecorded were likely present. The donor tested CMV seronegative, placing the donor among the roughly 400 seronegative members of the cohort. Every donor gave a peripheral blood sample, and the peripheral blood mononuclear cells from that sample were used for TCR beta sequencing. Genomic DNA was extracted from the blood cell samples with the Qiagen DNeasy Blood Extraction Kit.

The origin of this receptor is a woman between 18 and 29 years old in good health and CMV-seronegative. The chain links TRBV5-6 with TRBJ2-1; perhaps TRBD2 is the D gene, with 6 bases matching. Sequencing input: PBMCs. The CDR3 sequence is CASSSPDYYSYNEQFF. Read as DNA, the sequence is TGTGCCAGCAGCTCCCCGGACTACTACTCCTACAATGAGCAGTTCTTC.